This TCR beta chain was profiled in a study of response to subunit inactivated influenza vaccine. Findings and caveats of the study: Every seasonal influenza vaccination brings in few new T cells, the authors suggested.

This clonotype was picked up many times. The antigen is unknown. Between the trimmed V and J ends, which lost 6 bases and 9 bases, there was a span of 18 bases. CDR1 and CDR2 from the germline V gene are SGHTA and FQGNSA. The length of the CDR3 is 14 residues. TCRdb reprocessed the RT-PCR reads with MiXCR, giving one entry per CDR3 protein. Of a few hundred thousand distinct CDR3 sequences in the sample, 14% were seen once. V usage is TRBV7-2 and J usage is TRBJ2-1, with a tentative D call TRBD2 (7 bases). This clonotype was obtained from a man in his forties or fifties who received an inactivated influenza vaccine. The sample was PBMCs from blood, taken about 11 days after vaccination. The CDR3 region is CASRRGQGGSEQFF. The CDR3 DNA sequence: TGTGCCAGCAGGCGGGGGCAGGGAGGTAGTGAGCAGTTCTTC.